The 28 T cell receptor beta chains presented below share a single source sample, sequenced in a study of T cell responses to AZD1222 COVID-19 vaccine. The method was immunoSEQ multiplex PCR; TCRdb's version includes in-frame clones alone and lacks a portion of them. Seen here are about 260,000 clones, more than 85% observed once, and the top ten hold 0.5% to 0.65%. Sequences were derived from peripheral blood, sampled on day 0 of AZD1222 vaccination. The receptors were sampled from an adult in good health.

The rearrangement uses TRBV25-1 and TRBJ2-3; D not certain. Per germline, CDR1 MGHDK and CDR2 SYGVNS. The CDR3 has 11 amino acids. V dropped 8 bases and J dropped 5 bases, with 8 bases sitting between them. DNA for the CDR3: TGTGCCAGCTCTGGTGGAGATACGCAGTATTTT. Its translation is CASSGGDTQYF.

A note on this clone: Compared with germline, one end of the junction differs, possibly owing to a read error. J is TRBJ1-6 and V is TRBV19, with unresolved D. Germline V lookup: CDR1 LNHDA, CDR2 SQIVND (reference sequence). This CDR3 region has 11 residues. The CDR3 nucleotides read TGTGCCAGTAGTCCCCGAGGCTCGAGGGCTTTT. It encodes CASSPRGSRAF.

The gene calls are TRBV2 and TRBJ2-3; D is unclear. The CDR3 runs to 14 residues. Germline CDR1 is SNHLY and CDR2 is FYNNEI. Trimming removed 6 bases at V and 3 bases at J, with 13 bases between. The CDR3 loop is CASRQRVLTDTQYF. The CDR3 bases are TGTGCCAGCAGGCAAAGGGTCTTAACAGATACGCAGTATTTT. Complete variable domain (other parts from reference TRBV2 and TRBJ2-3): EPEVTQTPSHQVTQMGQEVILRCVPISNHLYFYWYRQILGQKVEFLVSFYNNEISEKSEIFDDQFSVERPDGSNFTLKIRSTKLEDSAMYFCASRQRVLTDTQYFGPGTRLTVL.

This clone was seen only a few times. V and J are TRBV4-3 and TRBJ1-2; the D is unclear. V lost 0 bases and J lost 8, with 16 bases in between. The CDR3 is made up of 15 amino acids. Germline values: CDR1 LGHNA, CDR2 YSLEER. CDR3 DNA: TGCGCCAGCAGCCAAGATCGAGGGCCCCGGTGGGGCTACACCTTC. Its protein product is CASSQDRGPRWGYTF.

The CDR3 sequence is CASSLGQLREQYF. The CDR3 DNA reads as TGTGCCAGCAGTTTAGGACAGTTACGCGAGCAGTACTTC. This chain links TRBV12-3 or TRBV12-4 with TRBJ2-7; D is perhaps TRBD1 (5 bases). Trimming left V 1 base short and J 6 bases short, with 10 bases between. The length of the CDR3 is 13 residues.

This chain joins TRBV28 and TRBJ1-4; a possible D gene is TRBD1 (6 bases). V shed 3 bases and J shed 9 bases, with 11 bases lying between them. Germline V CDR1 and CDR2: MDHEN, SYDVKM. The CDR3 is 13 amino acids. This chain's CDR3 is CASSLDGTQKLFF. In DNA form, the CDR3 reads TGTGCCAGCAGTTTGGACGGGACACAAAAACTGTTTTTT.

This clone was detected once. This chain joins TRBV11-3 and TRBJ2-1, with D unclear. V was clipped by 7 bases and J by 8 bases, with 12 bases between them. The CDR3 is made up of 12 amino acids. The V gene's germline CDR1 is SGHNT and CDR2 YENEEA. CDR3 protein: CASTQSSDEQFF. The DNA for the CDR3 is TGTGCCAGCACCCAGTCCTCCGATGAGCAGTTCTTC.

The chain combines TRBV19 with TRBJ1-4, with D tentatively TRBD1 (5 bases). Trimming pared 7 bases from V and 0 bases from J, leaving 12 bases between. The CDR3 covers 15 residues. The germline V gene has CDR1 LNHDA and CDR2 SQIVND (reference sequence). CDR3 sequence (DNA): TGTGCCAGTAAGGGGACCGGGACAACTAATGAAAAACTGTTTTTT. As protein: CASKGTGTTNEKLFF. Supplemented by reference TRBV19 and TRBJ1-4, the full variable domain reads DGGITQSPKYLFRKEGQNVTLSCEQNLNHDAMYWYRQDPGQGLRLIYYSQIVNDFQKGDIAEGYSVSREKKESFPLTVTSAQKNPTAFYLCASKGTGTTNEKLFFGSGTQLSVL.

This chain uses TRBV27 with TRBJ1-2, with 8 bases that match TRBD1. Germline trimming cut 5 bases from V and 3 bases from J; bases unmatched to any gene: 11. Germline assignment: CDR1 MNHEY and CDR2 SMNVEV (reference sequence). CDR3 size: 16 residues. CDR3 loop: CASSSLGVQGDYGYTF. CDR3 in DNA: TGTGCCAGCAGTAGTCTTGGGGTACAGGGGGACTATGGCTACACCTTC.

The CDR3 here is CSALRNTIYF. The CDR3 region has the DNA TGCAGTGCCCTCAGAAACACCATATATTTT. The rearrangement uses TRBV20-1 and TRBJ1-3; D ambiguous. The CDR3 runs 10 residues. Looked up from germline, CDR1 is DFQATT and CDR2 is SNEGSKA (reference sequence). Trimming stripped 6 bases from V and 5 bases from J, with 5 bases between.

The V gene is TRBV10-3, the J gene TRBJ2-7; 8 bases align to TRBD1. Per the germline V gene, CDR1 is ENHRY and CDR2 is SYGVKD. V shed 6 bases, J shed 4 bases, and the junction held 2 bases outside the gene matches. This CDR3 is built from 12 residues. In DNA, the CDR3 is TGTGCCATCAGGGACAGGGATTACGAGCAGTACTTC. Amino acid sequence: CAIRDRDYEQYF.

The genes are TRBV12-3 or TRBV12-4 and TRBJ1-2, with 7 bases fitting TRBD1. The CDR3 consists of 12 residues. With V trimmed by 3 bases and J by 7 bases, 2 bases remained unmatched. The CDR3 here is CASSFSGGGYTF. The CDR3 bases are TGTGCCAGCAGTTTCTCAGGGGGTGGCTACACCTTC.

CDR3 protein: CASSQEGTGTSAYNEQFF. CDR3 nucleotide sequence: TGCGCCAGCAGCCAAGAGGGTACCGGGACTAGCGCGTACAATGAGCAGTTCTTC. This chain uses TRBV4-1 with TRBJ2-1, with 10 bases matching TRBD2. CDR3 length: 18 residues. The germline CDR1 and CDR2 sequences are MGHRA and YSYEKL. V lost 0 bases to trimming and J lost 4 bases; unmatched junction nucleotides: 9.

V and J are TRBV5-5 and TRBJ2-2; TRBD1 matches 11 bases. Per germline, CDR1 SGHKS and CDR2 YYEKEE (reference sequence). J lost 5 bases, V lost 4 bases, and 4 bases had no gene match. The CDR3 is 15 residues long. The CDR3 here is CASSRTGGRTGELFF. CDR3 DNA sequence: TGTGCCAGCAGCAGGACAGGGGGCAGAACCGGGGAGCTGTTTTTT.

The chain uses TRBV27 and TRBJ1-1; 7 bases match TRBD1. CDR1 MNHEY and CDR2 SMNVEV come from the germline V gene (reference sequence). Trimming took 5 bases from V and 1 from J; bases not matched to a gene: 7. The CDR3 covers 15 residues. In DNA, the CDR3 is TGTGCCAGCAGTATATTGACAGGGACGAACACTGAAGCTTTCTTT. This codes for CASSILTGTNTEAFF.

This rearrangement joins TRBV3-1 (or the pseudogene TRBV3-2) to TRBJ1-1; D unresolved. The CDR3 extends over 12 amino acids. Looked up from germline, CDR1 is LGHDT and CDR2 is YNNKEL (reference sequence). The V gene lost 0 bases and the J gene lost 8 bases, with 7 bases spanning the gap. The CDR3 reads CASSQDGQEAFF. For the CDR3, the DNA is TGTGCCAGCAGCCAAGATGGGCAGGAAGCTTTCTTT.

The CDR3 sequence: CASSPLAGKNTGELFF. The CDR3 coding sequence is TGTGCCAGCTCACCACTAGCGGGGAAGAACACCGGGGAGCTGTTTTTT. This sequence joins TRBV18 and TRBJ2-2; 8 bases map to TRBD2. Per germline, CDR1 KGHSH and CDR2 LQKENI. Trimming cost V 1 base and J 1 base; bases outside gene matches: 2. The CDR3 contains 16 residues.

This chain links TRBV7-9 with TRBJ2-5; no clear D. The germline CDR1 and CDR2 sequences are SEHNR and FQNEAQ (reference sequence). V lost 8 bases to trimming and J lost 1 base, with 5 bases between them. The CDR3 loop spans 11 amino acids. The CDR3 loop is CASGLQETQYF. The CDR3 DNA reads as TGTGCCAGCGGCCTCCAAGAGACCCAGTACTTC.

The rearrangement uses TRBV4-2 and TRBJ1-4; D might be TRBD1 (6 bases). The ends were cut back, 3 bases at V and 8 bases at J, with 22 bases in the middle. This CDR3 has 17 amino acids. CDR1 is LGHNA and CDR2 is YNFKEQ in the germline V gene. The CDR3 sequence: CASSHLQGSTGGEKLFF. The CDR3 nucleotides read TGTGCCAGCAGCCACTTACAGGGATCGACGGGTGGGGAAAAACTGTTTTTT.

The chain employs TRBV19 and TRBJ1-2; 7 nucleotides agree with TRBD1. Germline CDR1 LNHDA, CDR2 SQIVND (reference sequence). The CDR3 is 15 residues long. The V gene end was trimmed by 6 bases and the J gene end by 5 bases; junction bases not matched to a gene: 12. CDR3 in amino acids: CASSPRRDSVYGYTF. CDR3 in DNA: TGTGCCAGTAGCCCGAGGAGGGACAGTGTTTATGGCTACACCTTC.

The V gene is TRBV9, the J gene TRBJ2-7; D gene uncertain. The V gene's germline CDR1 is SGDLS and CDR2 YYNGEE. The CDR3 loop spans 15 amino acids. Deletions cut 3 bases from V and 3 bases from J, with 16 bases between. For the CDR3, the DNA is TGTGCCAGCAGCGCCTCCCCTGCGCCCCTCTACGAGCAGTACTTC. Protein sequence: CASSASPAPLYEQYF.

This sequence joins TRBV27 and TRBJ1-6; D unclear. From germline, CDR1 is MNHEY and CDR2 SMNVEV (reference sequence). CDR3 size: 15 residues. V gave up 2 bases and J gave up 0 bases, with 5 bases separating them. The CDR3 spells CASSLKGSYNSPLHF. CDR3 DNA sequence: TGTGCCAGCAGTTTAAAGGGCTCCTATAATTCACCCCTCCACTTT.

This clone was detected only a few times. This chain uses TRBV28 with TRBJ1-5; no definite D call. The CDR3 is 12 residues long. The V end lost 7 bases, the J end lost 5 bases, and 9 bases lay between the germline ends. Germline V CDR1 and CDR2: MDHEN, SYDVKM. In DNA, the CDR3 is TGTGCCAGCACCCCCACAGATCAGCCCCAGCATTTT. It yields the protein CASTPTDQPQHF.

The V call is TRBV25-1, the J call TRBJ1-2; D is unresolved. The CDR3 length is 13 residues. CDR1 is MGHDK, CDR2 SYGVNS, per germline. The V end was cut by 2 bases, the J end by 5 bases, with 9 bases between. DNA of the CDR3: TGTGCCAGCAGTGAAGGGGATCATTATGGCTACACCTTC. Encoded protein: CASSEGDHYGYTF.

CDR3 region: CASSLSSYSPLHF. CDR3 nucleotide sequence: TGTGCCAGCAGTTTGTCCAGTTATTCACCCCTCCACTTT. J is TRBJ1-6 and V is TRBV28; D unresolved. Trimming pared 3 bases from V and 8 bases from J, leaving 8 bases between. Germline V gene sequence: CDR1 MDHEN, CDR2 SYDVKM. The CDR3 length is 13 residues.

This clone was seen a few times. The CDR3 reads CASRETGFNQPQHF. The CDR3 DNA reads TGTGCCAGCAGGGAGACAGGTTTCAATCAGCCCCAGCATTTT. The chain carries TRBV6-5 and TRBJ1-5, with a possible D match to TRBD1 (6 bases). V was pared by 6 bases and J by 3 bases, with 12 bases between. CDR1 and CDR2 (germline): MNHEY, SVGAGI. This CDR3 has 14 amino acids.

The gene calls are TRBV3-1 (or the pseudogene TRBV3-2) and TRBJ1-3, with D unresolved. CDR1 is LGHDT, CDR2 YNNKEL, per germline (reference sequence). This CDR3 is 13 amino acids long. The V end lost 1 base, the J end lost 2 bases, and 3 bases lay between the germline ends. For the CDR3, the DNA is TGTGCCAGCAGCCAAGCCCCTGGAAACACCATATATTTT. Translating it yields CASSQAPGNTIYF.

The chain links TRBV28 to TRBJ1-5, with 7 bases that match TRBD1. This CDR3 is built from 14 residues. Germline CDR1 and CDR2: MDHEN and SYDVKM. V shed 10 bases and J 7 bases; nucleotides not matched to a gene: 13. The CDR3 bases are TGTGCCACCAAATTGGGACAGCGGGAACAGCCCCAGCATTTT. Protein product: CATKLGQREQPQHF. Drawing the rest from reference TRBV28 and TRBJ1-5, the complete variable domain is DVKVTQSSRYLVKRTGEKVFLECVQDMDHENMFWYRQDPGLGLRLIYFSYDVKMKEKGDIPEGYSVSREKKERFSLILESASTNQTSMYLCATKLGQREQPQHFGDGTRLSIL.